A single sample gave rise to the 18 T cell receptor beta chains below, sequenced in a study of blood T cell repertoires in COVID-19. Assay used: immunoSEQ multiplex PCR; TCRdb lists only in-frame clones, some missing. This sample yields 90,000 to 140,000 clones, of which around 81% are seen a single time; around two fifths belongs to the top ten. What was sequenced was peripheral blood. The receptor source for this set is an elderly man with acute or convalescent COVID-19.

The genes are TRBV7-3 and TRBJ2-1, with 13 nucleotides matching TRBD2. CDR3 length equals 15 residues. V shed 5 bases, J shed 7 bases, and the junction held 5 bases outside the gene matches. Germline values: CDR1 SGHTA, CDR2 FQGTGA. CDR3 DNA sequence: TGTGCCAGCAGCCCAGAACTAGCGGGAGGGAATGAGCAGTTCTTC. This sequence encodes CASSPELAGGNEQFF.

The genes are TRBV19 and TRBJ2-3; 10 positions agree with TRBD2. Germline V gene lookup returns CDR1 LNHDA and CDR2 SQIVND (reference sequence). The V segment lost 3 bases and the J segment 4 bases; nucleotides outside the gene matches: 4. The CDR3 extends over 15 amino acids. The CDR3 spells CASSILAGEADTQYF. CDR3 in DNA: TGTGCCAGTAGTATTCTAGCGGGGGAGGCAGATACGCAGTATTTT.

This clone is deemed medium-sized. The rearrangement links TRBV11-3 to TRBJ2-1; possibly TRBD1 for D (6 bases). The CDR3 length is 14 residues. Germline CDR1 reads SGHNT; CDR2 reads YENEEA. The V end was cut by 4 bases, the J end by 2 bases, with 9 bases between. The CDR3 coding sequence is TGTGCCAGCAGCTCGGGACAAGCCTACAATGAGCAGTTCTTC. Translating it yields CASSSGQAYNEQFF.

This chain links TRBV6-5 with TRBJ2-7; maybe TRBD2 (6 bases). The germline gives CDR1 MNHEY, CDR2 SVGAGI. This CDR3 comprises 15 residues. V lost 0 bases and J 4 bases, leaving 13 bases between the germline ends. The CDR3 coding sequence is TGTGCCAGCAGTTACTCTAGGGCTAGCGCGTACGAGCAGTACTTC. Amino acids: CASSYSRASAYEQYF.

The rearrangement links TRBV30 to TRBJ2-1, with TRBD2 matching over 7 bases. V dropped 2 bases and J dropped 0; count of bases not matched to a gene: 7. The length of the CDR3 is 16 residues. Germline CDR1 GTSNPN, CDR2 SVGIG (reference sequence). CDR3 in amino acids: CAWSMGGSVSYNEQFF. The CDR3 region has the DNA TGTGCCTGGAGTATGGGCGGGAGTGTCTCCTACAATGAGCAGTTCTTC.

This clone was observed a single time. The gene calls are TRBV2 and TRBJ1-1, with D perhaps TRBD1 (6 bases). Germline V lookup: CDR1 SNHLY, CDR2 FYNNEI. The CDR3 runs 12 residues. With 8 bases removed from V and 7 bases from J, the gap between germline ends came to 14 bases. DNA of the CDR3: TGTGCCAGCTCCGGGACATCTGGTGAAGCTTTCTTT. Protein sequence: CASSGTSGEAFF.

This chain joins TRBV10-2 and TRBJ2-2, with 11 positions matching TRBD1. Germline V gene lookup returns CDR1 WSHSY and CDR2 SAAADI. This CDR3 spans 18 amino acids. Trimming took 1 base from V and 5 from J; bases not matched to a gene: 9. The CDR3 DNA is TGCGCCAGCAGTGAGTTAGGACAGGGGGCGCGTCGGACCGGGGAGCTGTTTTTT. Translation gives CASSELGQGARRTGELFF.

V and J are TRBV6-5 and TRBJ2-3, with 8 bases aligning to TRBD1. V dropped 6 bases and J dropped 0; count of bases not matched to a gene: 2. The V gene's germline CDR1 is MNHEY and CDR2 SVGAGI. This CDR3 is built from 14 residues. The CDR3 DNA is TGTGCCAGCAGGTACAGGGGGAGCACAGATACGCAGTATTTT. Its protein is CASRYRGSTDTQYF.

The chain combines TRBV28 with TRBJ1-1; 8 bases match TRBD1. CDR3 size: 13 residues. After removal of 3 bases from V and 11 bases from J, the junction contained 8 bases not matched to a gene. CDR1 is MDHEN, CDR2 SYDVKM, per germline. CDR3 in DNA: TGTGCCAGCAGTTTGACCAGGGGGCGCTGGGCTTTCTTT. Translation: CASSLTRGRWAFF.

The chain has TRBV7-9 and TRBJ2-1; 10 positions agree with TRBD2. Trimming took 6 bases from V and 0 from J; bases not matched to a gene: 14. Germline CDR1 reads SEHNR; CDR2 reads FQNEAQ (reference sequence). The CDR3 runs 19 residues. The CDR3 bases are TGTGCCAGCAGGATAGCGGGAGGCATTTACGGGAGCTCCTACAATGAGCAGTTCTTC. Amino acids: CASRIAGGIYGSSYNEQFF.

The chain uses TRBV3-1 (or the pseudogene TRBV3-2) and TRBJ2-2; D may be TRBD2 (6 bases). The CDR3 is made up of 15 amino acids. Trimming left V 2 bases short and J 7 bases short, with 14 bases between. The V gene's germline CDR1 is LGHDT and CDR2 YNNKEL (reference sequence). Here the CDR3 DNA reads TGTGCCAGCAGCCAAAGAAATGGGGGGTACGGGGAGCTGTTTTTT. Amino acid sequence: CASSQRNGGYGELFF.

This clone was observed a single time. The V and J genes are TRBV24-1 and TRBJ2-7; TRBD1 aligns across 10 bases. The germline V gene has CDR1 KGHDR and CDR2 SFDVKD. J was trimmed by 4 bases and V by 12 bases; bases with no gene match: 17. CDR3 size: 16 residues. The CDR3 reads CAPQRLTRGQGYEQYF. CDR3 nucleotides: TGTGCCCCCCAGCGTCTAACACGGGGACAGGGGTACGAGCAGTACTTC.

In nucleotides, the CDR3 is TGTGCCAGCAGTGAAAGCGGGGTTTCCTACAATGAGCAGTTCTTC. It translates to CASSESGVSYNEQFF. This rearrangement joins TRBV6-4 to TRBJ2-1; 7 bases are shared with TRBD2. CDR1 is MRHNA, CDR2 SNTAGT, per germline. The CDR3 sequence is 15 residues long. V lost 3 bases, J lost 1 base, and 3 bases stayed unmatched.

Here the CDR3 DNA reads TGCGCCAGCAGCGCGCCGGGACTAGCGAGCTCCTACAATGAGCAGTTCTTC. Amino acids: CASSAPGLASSYNEQFF. The V call is TRBV5-1, the J call TRBJ2-1, with 10 bases identical to TRBD2. The germline V gene encodes CDR1 SGHRS and CDR2 YFSETQ. This CDR3 is 17 amino acids long. Trimming at V came to 4 bases and at J to 0 bases, leaving 7 bases not matched to a gene.

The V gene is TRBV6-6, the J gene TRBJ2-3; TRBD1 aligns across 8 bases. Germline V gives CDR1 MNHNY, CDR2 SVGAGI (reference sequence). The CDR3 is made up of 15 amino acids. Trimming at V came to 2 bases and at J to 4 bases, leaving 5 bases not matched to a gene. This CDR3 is CASSYRTGWADTQYF. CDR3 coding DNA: TGTGCCAGCAGTTACCGGACAGGGTGGGCAGATACGCAGTATTTT.

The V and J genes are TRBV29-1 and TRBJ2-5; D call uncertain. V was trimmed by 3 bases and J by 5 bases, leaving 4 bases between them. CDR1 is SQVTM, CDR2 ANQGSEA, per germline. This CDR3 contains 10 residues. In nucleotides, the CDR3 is TGCAGCGTTGATCGGGAGACCCAGTACTTC. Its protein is CSVDRETQYF.

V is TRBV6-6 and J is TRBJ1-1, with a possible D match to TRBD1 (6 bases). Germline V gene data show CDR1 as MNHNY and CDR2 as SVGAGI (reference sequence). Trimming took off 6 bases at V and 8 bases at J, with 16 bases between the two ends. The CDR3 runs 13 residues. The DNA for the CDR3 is TGTGCCAGCAGCTACGGGGGGGCCTCGGAAGCTTTCTTT. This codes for CASSYGGASEAFF.

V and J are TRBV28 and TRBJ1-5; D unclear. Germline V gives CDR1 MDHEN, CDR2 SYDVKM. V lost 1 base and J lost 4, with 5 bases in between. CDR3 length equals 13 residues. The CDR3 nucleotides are TGTGCCAGCAGTTTATTTGCGAATCAGCCCCAGCATTTT. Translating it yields CASSLFANQPQHF.